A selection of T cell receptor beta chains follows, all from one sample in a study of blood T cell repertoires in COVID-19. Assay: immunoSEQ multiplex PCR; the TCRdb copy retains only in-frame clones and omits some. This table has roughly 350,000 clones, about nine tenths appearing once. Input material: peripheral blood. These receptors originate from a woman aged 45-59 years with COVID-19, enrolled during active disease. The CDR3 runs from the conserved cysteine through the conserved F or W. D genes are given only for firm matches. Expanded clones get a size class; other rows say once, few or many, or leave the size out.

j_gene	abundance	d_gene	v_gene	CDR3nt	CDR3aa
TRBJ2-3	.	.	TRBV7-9	TGTGCCAGCGGCCCACCCGATCGGGTGAATACGCAGTATTTT	CASGPPDRVNTQYF
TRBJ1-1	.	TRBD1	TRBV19	TGTGCCAGTAGCCCCCGGGACAGGGGATTCGCTGAAGCTTTCTTT	CASSPRDRGFAEAFF
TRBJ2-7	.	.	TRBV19	TGTGCCAGTAGTCCTTCGGGGAGGAGCTCCTACGAGCAGTACTTC	CASSPSGRSSYEQYF
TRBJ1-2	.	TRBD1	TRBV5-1	TGCGCCAGCAGCTTGGGACAGGGGGCAAACTATGGCTACACCTTC	CASSLGQGANYGYTF
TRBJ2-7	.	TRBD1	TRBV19	TGTGCCAGTACGGGACAGAACTACGAGCAGTACTTC	CASTGQNYEQYF
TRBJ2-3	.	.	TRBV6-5	TGTGCCAGCACCACGACCCAGAGGGCCTTGGATACGCAGTATTTT	CASTTTQRALDTQYF
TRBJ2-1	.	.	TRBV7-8	TGTGCCAGCAGCCCTACCCGGGAGCAGTTCTTC	CASSPTREQFF
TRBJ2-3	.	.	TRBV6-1	TGTGCCAGCAGTGATGTAGCCACAGATACGCAGTATTTT	CASSDVATDTQYF
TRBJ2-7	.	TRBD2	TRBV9	TGTGCCAGCAGCGTAGCGGGACTAGCCTACGAGCAGTACTTC	CASSVAGLAYEQYF
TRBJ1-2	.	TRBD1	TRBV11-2	TGTGCCAGCAGCCCTAGGACAGGGGGCGCTTTTTATGGCTACACCTTC	CASSPRTGGAFYGYTF
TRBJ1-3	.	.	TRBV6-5	TGTGCCTCACAGAGCTCTGGAAACACCATATATTTT	CASQSSGNTIYF
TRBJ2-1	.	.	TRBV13	TGTGCCAGCAGTCCTATTGGGGAGTCAACCTACAATGAGCAGTTCTTC	CASSPIGESTYNEQFF
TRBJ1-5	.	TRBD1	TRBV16	TGTGCCAGCAGCCAATATCAAGGGGGCTGGCCCCAGCATTTT	CASSQYQGGWPQHF
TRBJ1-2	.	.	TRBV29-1	TGCAGCGCCACGGTCGCCTATGGCTACACCTTC	CSATVAYGYTF
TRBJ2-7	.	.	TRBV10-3	TGTGCCATCAGTGAGTCCCAGGCAGGTCTGCACGAGCAGTACTTC	CAISESQAGLHEQYF
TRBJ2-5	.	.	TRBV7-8	TGTGCCAGCAGCCCCGGTCGGGAGACCCAGTACTTC	CASSPGRETQYF
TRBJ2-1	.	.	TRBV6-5	TGTGCCAGCACCCTAATCTACGGCGGCTACAATGAGCAGTTCTTC	CASTLIYGGYNEQFF
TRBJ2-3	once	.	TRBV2	TGTGCCAGCAGTGAACTTGGGACTGGAAAAACAGATACGCAGTATTTT	CASSELGTGKTDTQYF
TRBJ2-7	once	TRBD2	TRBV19	TGTGCCAGTAGCCCCGGACTAGCGGGGGGAGAGCAGTACTTC	CASSPGLAGGEQYF
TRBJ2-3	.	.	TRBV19	TGTGCCAGTAGTATGGGGGGGCGCGGAGATACGCAGTATTTT	CASSMGGRGDTQYF
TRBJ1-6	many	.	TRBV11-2	TGTGCCAGCAGCGGATCGAGGGAGAATTCACCCCTCCACTTT	CASSGSRENSPLHF
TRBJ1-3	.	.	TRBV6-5	TGTGCCAGCAGTTACGAAGCCTGGGCATCCGGAAACACCATATATTTT	CASSYEAWASGNTIYF
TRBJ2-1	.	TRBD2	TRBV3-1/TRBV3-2	TGTGCCAGCAGCCAAGATGGTCGGGCGGGAGACCCGCCGTTCTTC	CASSQDGRAGDPPFF
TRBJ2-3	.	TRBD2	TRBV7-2	TGTGCCAGCAGTGGGGGGGGAGATACGCAGTATTTT	CASSGGGDTQYF
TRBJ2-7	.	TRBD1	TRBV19	TGTGCCAGTAGTATTGGAAGGGACAGGGGCCTCGATTCCTACGAGCAGTACTTC	CASSIGRDRGLDSYEQYF
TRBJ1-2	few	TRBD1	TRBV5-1	TGCGCCAGCAGCTTGGCCGGCAGGGGGTCGCTTGGCTACACCTTC	CASSLAGRGSLGYTF